The 26 T cell receptor beta chains in this list originate from one sample, sequenced in a study of T cells in Graves' hyperthyroidism and ophthalmopathy. Regions amplified from RNA transcripts were the TCR beta CDR3 regions. HTBI primers drove first-round RT-PCR of the TCR CDR3. TCRdb re-derived calls from the multiplex PCR reads in MiXCR, one entry per CDR3 protein. The sample contains around 450,000 distinct CDR3 sequences, roughly 14% of which appear only once. The sequencing input was blood. These receptors came from a woman between 18 and 29 years old with Graves' hyperthyroidism.

The chain is built from TRBV20-1 and TRBJ2-7, with 11 positions matching TRBD2. V was clipped by 1 base and J by 7 bases; unmatched bases: 12. This CDR3 region has 16 residues. Per the germline V gene, CDR1 is DFQATT and CDR2 is SNEGSKA (reference sequence). CDR3 loop: CSARGLAGWLSGEQYF. DNA of the CDR3: TGCAGTGCTAGAGGACTAGCGGGATGGCTCTCGGGAGAGCAGTACTTC.

This clonotype was detected a few times. The chain uses TRBV5-6 and TRBJ2-7, with TRBD1 as a possible D gene (5 bases). Trimming shortened V by 0 bases and J by 3 bases, and 16 bases separated the two germline ends. This CDR3 contains 16 residues. Germline CDR1 SGHDT, CDR2 YYEEEE. CDR3 amino acids: CASSLAVGRPHYEQYF. In DNA, the CDR3 is TGTGCCAGCAGCTTGGCCGTGGGGCGACCTCACTACGAGCAGTACTTC.

CDR3 residues: CASSPGLKGGQPQHF. The CDR3 DNA sequence: TGTGCCAGTAGTCCGGGCCTTAAGGGAGGTCAGCCCCAGCATTTT. V usage is TRBV19 and J usage is TRBJ1-5; D unclear. V was pared by 5 bases and J by 6 bases, with 17 bases between. The CDR3 length is 15 residues. Germline V gene lookup returns CDR1 LNHDA and CDR2 SQIVND (reference sequence).

The chain combines TRBV7-3 with TRBJ2-3; perhaps TRBD2 as D (5 bases). V dropped 1 base and J dropped 2 bases, with 10 bases sitting between them. The CDR3 has 15 amino acids. The germline CDR1 and CDR2 sequences are SGHTA and FQGTGA. CDR3 in amino acids: CASSLRAGTTDTQYF. In DNA, the CDR3 is TGTGCCAGCAGCTTAAGGGCGGGCACCACAGATACGCAGTATTTT.

This clonotype was found once. The chain links TRBV9 to TRBJ1-2, with 8 bases matching TRBD1. V trimming: 0 bases; J trimming: 4 bases; junction bases outside the gene matches: 14. CDR1 and CDR2 from the germline V gene are SGDLS and YYNGEE. The CDR3 has 18 amino acids. The CDR3: CASSVVPGGPGDRYGYTF. The CDR3 bases are TGTGCCAGCAGCGTAGTCCCAGGGGGCCCCGGGGACCGCTATGGCTACACCTTC.

This clonotype was detected many times. This chain joins TRBV2 and TRBJ2-3; 11 nucleotides line up with TRBD2. The CDR3 loop spans 19 amino acids. Per germline, CDR1 SNHLY and CDR2 FYNNEI. Unmatched junction bases numbered 15, after V lost 7 bases and J lost 0 bases. The CDR3 coding sequence is TGTGCCAGCACACGACGAGGGGGACTAGCGGTTAGTAGCACAGATACGCAGTATTTT. As protein: CASTRRGGLAVSSTDTQYF.

In its sample, this clonotype was seen a few times. The V and J genes are TRBV3-1 and TRBJ2-7; no clear D. The V end was cut by 5 bases, the J end by 0 bases, with 11 bases between. The CDR3 covers 14 residues. The germline V gene encodes CDR1 LGHDT and CDR2 YNNKEL (reference sequence). Here the CDR3 reads CASSSGASSYEQYF. The CDR3, as DNA: TGTGCCAGCAGCTCCGGAGCCAGCTCCTACGAGCAGTACTTC.

Ten or more counts support this clonotype. The chain recombines TRBV5-1 with TRBJ2-7; TRBD2 matches 10 bases. V shed 7 bases and J 6 bases; nucleotides not matched to a gene: 10. CDR3 size: 14 residues. Germline lookup yields CDR1 SGHRS and CDR2 YFSETQ. The CDR3 nucleotides read TGCGCCAGCGGCGGAGCGGGGGGGCGAGCCGAGCAGTACTTC. It yields the protein CASGGAGGRAEQYF.

Turning to this clonotype: A read error may explain this, as a much larger clone is one base away. The chain joins TRBV19 to TRBJ2-5, with D uncertain. Germline-derived CDR1 and CDR2 are LNHDA and SQIVND (reference sequence). CDR3 length: 13 residues. The CDR3 DNA reads as TGTGCCAGTGGTATCGGCAGTTTAGAGACCCAGTACTTC. It yields the protein CASGIGSLETQYF.

This clonotype has just a few counts. The chain employs TRBV3-1 and TRBJ2-2; the match to TRBD1 covers 8 bases. V was pared by 0 bases and J by 7 bases, with 4 bases of the junction left unmatched. The germline gives CDR1 LGHDT, CDR2 YNNKEL (reference sequence). The CDR3 is 15 residues long. CDR3 region: CASSQEQGAGGELFF. DNA for the CDR3: TGTGCCAGCAGCCAAGAGCAGGGGGCGGGCGGGGAGCTGTTTTTT. The whole variable domain, remainder taken from reference TRBV3-1 and TRBJ2-2, is DTAVSQTPKYLVTQMGNDKSIKCEQNLGHDTMYWYKQDSKKFLKIMFSYNNKELIINETVPNRFSPKSPDKAHLNLHINSLELGDSAVYFCASSQEQGAGGELFFGEGSRLTVL.

This clonotype was seen only a few times. In DNA form, the CDR3 reads TGTGCCAGCAGCTTAGTACAGGGGGAAGAAAACTATGGCTACACCTTC. It is translated as CASSLVQGEENYGYTF. V gene TRBV7-8 combines with J gene TRBJ1-2; 8 nucleotides line up with TRBD1. V trimming: 1 base; J trimming: 2 bases; junction bases outside the gene matches: 6. Germline V gene data show CDR1 as SGHVS and CDR2 as FQNEAQ. This CDR3 is 16 amino acids long.

This clonotype was detected ten times or more. The J gene is TRBJ1-2, the V gene TRBV12-3 or TRBV12-4, with TRBD1 identical over 7 bases. The CDR3 runs 13 residues. After removal of 6 bases from V and 4 bases from J, the junction contained 5 bases not matched to a gene. The CDR3 here is CASSNRGPYGYTF. In DNA form, the CDR3 reads TGTGCCAGCAGCAACAGGGGACCCTATGGCTACACCTTC.

Comment on this clonotype: Sequence at one end of the junction differs from germline and may be a read error. The CDR3 sequence is CASSLDRDIGSEQFF. For the CDR3, the DNA is TGTGCCAGTAGTCTAGACAGGGACATAGGGAGTGAGCAGTTCTTC. The chain has TRBV19 and TRBJ2-1; TRBD1 agrees at 7 bases. The CDR3 runs to 15 residues. Germline CDR1 is LNHDA and CDR2 is SQIVND (reference sequence).

This clonotype has just one count. J is TRBJ1-2 and V is TRBV7-2, with a tentative D call TRBD1 (5 bases). There are 15 residues in the CDR3. Trimming took 1 base from V and 4 from J, leaving 13 bases between them. Germline V gene data show CDR1 as SGHTA and CDR2 as FQGNSA. The CDR3 bases are TGTGCCAGCAGCTTAGAGCCCGGGGGAGGCTATGGCTACACCTTC. The encoded protein is CASSLEPGGGYGYTF.

This clonotype was seen many times. This chain uses TRBV12-3 or TRBV12-4 with TRBJ2-3; 12 bases map to TRBD2. This CDR3 spans 14 amino acids. The trim removed 9 bases at V and 4 bases at J, leaving 5 bases unmatched. CDR3 nucleotides: TGTGCCAGTGGACTAGCGGGGAGACCAGATACGCAGTATTTT. It codes for CASGLAGRPDTQYF.

This clonotype was observed at least ten times. This chain uses TRBV5-6 with TRBJ1-4; no firm D call. The V and J ends lost 0 bases and 3 bases respectively, with 9 bases between them. This CDR3 region has 15 residues. CDR1 SGHDT and CDR2 YYEEEE come from the germline V gene. The CDR3 nucleotides are TGTGCCAGCAGCTTGGAGGCGACGCCTAATGAAAAACTGTTTTTT. As protein: CASSLEATPNEKLFF.

This chain links TRBV2 with TRBJ2-7, with TRBD1 matching over 8 bases. CDR3 size: 12 residues. The V gene end was trimmed by 8 bases and the J gene end by 6 bases; junction bases not matched to a gene: 6. In germline, CDR1 is SNHLY, CDR2 FYNNEI. The CDR3: CASADRVSEQYF. CDR3 nucleotide sequence: TGTGCCAGCGCGGACAGGGTCTCCGAGCAGTACTTC.

This clonotype has a handful of counts. J is TRBJ2-3 and V is TRBV18, with 9 bases identical to TRBD1. The CDR3 consists of 16 residues. The V and J ends lost 4 bases and 1 base, in that order; junction bases with no gene match: 6. CDR1 is KGHSH, CDR2 LQKENI, per germline. The CDR3 reads CASSLQGAGGTDTQYF. The CDR3 nucleotides read TGTGCCAGCTCACTACAGGGGGCTGGTGGCACAGATACGCAGTATTTT.

This clonotype was detected only once. The chain is built from TRBV12-3 or TRBV12-4 and TRBJ1-1, with D possibly TRBD1 on 5 matching bases. Trimming stripped 6 bases from V and 2 bases from J, with 10 bases between. This CDR3 spans 13 amino acids. CDR3 loop: CASSHRTNTEAFF. The CDR3 nucleotides read TGTGCCAGCAGCCATAGGACAAACACTGAAGCTTTCTTT.

With respect to this clonotype: The junction departs from the called germline gene at one end, perhaps through a read error. The CDR3 nucleotides are TGCGCCAGCACCTTCCTCGGGACTTCCCCCACAGATACGCGGTATTTT. This gives the protein CASTFLGTSPTDTRYF. The rearrangement uses TRBV4-1 and TRBJ2-3; possible D gene TRBD2, 6 bases. Germline values: CDR1 MGHRA, CDR2 YSYEKL. This CDR3 has 16 residues.

This clonotype showed up just a few times. The gene calls are TRBV12-5 and TRBJ2-1; 8 positions match TRBD2. CDR3 size: 15 residues. Trimming took 6 bases from V and 3 from J; bases not matched to a gene: 7. Germline V gene data show CDR1 as LGHNT and CDR2 as FRNRAP. The CDR3 reads CASGGGTRNYNEQFF. The CDR3 DNA reads TGTGCTAGTGGCGGAGGGACTAGAAACTACAATGAGCAGTTCTTC.

Many counts were recorded for this clonotype. The chain joins TRBV3-1 to TRBJ1-4, with TRBD1 matching over 9 bases. With V trimmed by 4 bases and J by 4 bases, 7 bases remained unmatched. Germline CDR1 and CDR2: LGHDT and YNNKEL (reference sequence). The CDR3 covers 16 residues. The CDR3 loop reads CASSPGQGSINEKLFF. CDR3 DNA: TGTGCCAGCAGCCCAGGACAGGGGTCCATTAATGAAAAACTGTTTTTT. Variable domain in full (rest from reference TRBV3-1 and TRBJ1-4): DTAVSQTPKYLVTQMGNDKSIKCEQNLGHDTMYWYKQDSKKFLKIMFSYNNKELIINETVPNRFSPKSPDKAHLNLHINSLELGDSAVYFCASSPGQGSINEKLFFGSGTQLSVL.

The chain recombines TRBV6-5 with TRBJ1-2; 10 bases are a match to TRBD1. Germline values: CDR1 MNHEY, CDR2 SVGAGI. Trimming at V came to 4 bases and at J to 3 bases, leaving 5 bases not matched to a gene. This CDR3 comprises 15 residues. The CDR3 DNA follows: TGTGCCAGCAGTTCCCGAGGACAGGGGGACTATGGCTACACCTTC. It codes for CASSSRGQGDYGYTF.

Only a few counts were recorded for this clonotype. The rearrangement uses TRBV25-1 and TRBJ1-2; D remains ambiguous. V was shortened by 1 base and J by 5 bases, with 11 bases between the two germline ends. The CDR3 length is 14 residues. The V gene's germline CDR1 is MGHDK and CDR2 SYGVNS. CDR3 nucleotide sequence: TGTGCCAGCAGTGAATCGTCGGCGGGATATGGCTACACCTTC. Its translation: CASSESSAGYGYTF.

This rearrangement joins TRBV5-1 to TRBJ2-2, with D possibly matching TRBD2 (6 bases). The CDR3 runs 15 residues. CDR1 SGHRS and CDR2 YFSETQ come from the germline V gene. The V and J ends lost 4 bases and 1 base respectively, with 11 bases between them. The CDR3 is CASSLWGVNTGELFF. CDR3 coding DNA: TGCGCCAGCAGCCTGTGGGGGGTGAACACCGGGGAGCTGTTTTTT.

This clonotype has ten or more counts. The gene calls are TRBV3-1 and TRBJ2-1, with 9 bases matching TRBD2. This CDR3 has 17 amino acids. Germline lookup yields CDR1 LGHDT and CDR2 YNNKEL (reference sequence). After removal of 5 bases from V and 7 bases from J, the junction contained 15 bases not matched to a gene. CDR3 DNA sequence: TGTGCCAGCAGCAACCCTGGCGGGAGGGCCGGAATTAATGAGCAGTTCTTC. Its translation: CASSNPGGRAGINEQFF.